The entry below gives a single T cell receptor beta chain sequence along with its context. The target antigen is unknown. CDR3 length equals 12 residues. Germline-derived CDR1 and CDR2 are SGDLS and YYNGEE. V shed 0 bases and J shed 5 bases, with 4 bases lying between them. The data originate from a study of cytomegalovirus exposure and HLA in healthy donors. The primer mix had 60 Vbeta and 13 Jbeta primers. Only in-frame clones appear in the TCRdb table, and some are missing; sequencing was by immunoSEQ multiplex PCR. This sample has tens of thousands of clones; 62% occur once, and the top ten carry about 5%. Regarding the study as a whole: CMV antigen specificity of three CMV-associated chains was confirmed in vitro. Being productive about 90% or about 30% of the time was typical of most TCR beta V segments in an earlier analysis.

The TCR comes from a woman in her 30s in good health and CMV-seropositive. This chain uses TRBV9 with TRBJ2-3; no clear D gene. Sequencing was carried out using PBMCs. As DNA, the CDR3 is TGTGCCAGCAGCGTAGATAAAGATACGCAGTATTTT. Encoded protein: CASSVDKDTQYF.